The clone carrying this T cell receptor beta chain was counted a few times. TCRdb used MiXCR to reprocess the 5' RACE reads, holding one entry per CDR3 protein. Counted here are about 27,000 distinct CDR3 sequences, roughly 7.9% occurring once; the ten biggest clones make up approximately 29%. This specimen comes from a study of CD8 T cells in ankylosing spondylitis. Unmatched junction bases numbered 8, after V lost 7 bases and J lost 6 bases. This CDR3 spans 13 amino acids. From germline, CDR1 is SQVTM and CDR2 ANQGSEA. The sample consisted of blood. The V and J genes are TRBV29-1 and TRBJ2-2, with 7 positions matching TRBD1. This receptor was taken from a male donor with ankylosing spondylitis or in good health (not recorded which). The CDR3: CSGQGVPPGELFF. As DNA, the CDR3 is TGCAGCGGACAGGGAGTCCCCCCCGGGGAGCTGTTTTTT.